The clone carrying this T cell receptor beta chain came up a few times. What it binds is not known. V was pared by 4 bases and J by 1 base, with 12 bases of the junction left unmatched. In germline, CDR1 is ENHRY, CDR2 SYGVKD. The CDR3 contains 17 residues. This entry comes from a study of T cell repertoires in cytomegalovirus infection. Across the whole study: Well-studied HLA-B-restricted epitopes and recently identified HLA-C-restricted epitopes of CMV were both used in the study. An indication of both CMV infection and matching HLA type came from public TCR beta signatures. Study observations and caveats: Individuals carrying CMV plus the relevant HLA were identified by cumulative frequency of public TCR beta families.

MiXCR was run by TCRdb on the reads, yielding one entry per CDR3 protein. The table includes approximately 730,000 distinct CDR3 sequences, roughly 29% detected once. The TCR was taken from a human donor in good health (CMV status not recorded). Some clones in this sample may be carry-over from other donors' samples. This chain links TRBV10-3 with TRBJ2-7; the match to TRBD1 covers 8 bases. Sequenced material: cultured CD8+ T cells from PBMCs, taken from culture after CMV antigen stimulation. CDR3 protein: CAISASDPGTGSYEQYF. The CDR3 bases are TGTGCCATCAGTGCGTCAGATCCCGGGACAGGTTCCTACGAGCAGTACTTC.